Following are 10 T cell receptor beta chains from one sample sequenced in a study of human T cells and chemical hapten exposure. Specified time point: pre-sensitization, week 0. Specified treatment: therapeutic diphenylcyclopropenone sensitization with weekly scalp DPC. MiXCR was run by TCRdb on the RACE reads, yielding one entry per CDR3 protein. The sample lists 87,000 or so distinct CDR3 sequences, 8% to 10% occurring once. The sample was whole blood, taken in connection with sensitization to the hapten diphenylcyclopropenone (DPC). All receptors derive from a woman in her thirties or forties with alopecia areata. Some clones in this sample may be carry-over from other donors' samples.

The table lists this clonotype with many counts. CDR3 loop: CASSLAGGGYTDTQYF. The DNA for the CDR3 is TGTGCCAGCAGCTTAGCAGGAGGGGGTTACACAGATACGCAGTATTTT. This chain joins TRBV7-2 and TRBJ2-3, with D perhaps given as TRBD1 or TRBD2 (6 bases each). V was shortened by 0 bases and J by 2 bases, with 12 bases between the two germline ends. CDR3 size: 16 residues. Per germline, CDR1 SGHTA and CDR2 FQGNSA.

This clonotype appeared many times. The CDR3 loop reads CSVYTGNQETQYF. The CDR3, as DNA: TGCAGCGTTTACACAGGGAACCAAGAGACCCAGTACTTC. This chain uses TRBV29-1 with TRBJ2-5, with TRBD1 as a possible D gene (6 bases). The CDR3 consists of 13 residues. V lost 5 bases, J lost 0 bases, and 10 bases lay in between. CDR1 and CDR2 from the germline V gene are SQVTM and ANQGSEA.

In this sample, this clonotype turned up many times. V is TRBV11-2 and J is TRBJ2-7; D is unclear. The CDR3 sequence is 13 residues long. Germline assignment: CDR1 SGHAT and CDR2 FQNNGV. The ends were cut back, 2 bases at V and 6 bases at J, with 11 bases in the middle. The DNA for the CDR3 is TGTGCCAGCAGCTTACCCCTAAACTTCGAGCAGTACTTC. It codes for CASSLPLNFEQYF.

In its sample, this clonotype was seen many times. CDR3: CASSELTRATDTQYF. CDR3 nucleotide sequence: TGTGCCAGCAGTGAACTGACTCGTGCCACAGATACGCAGTATTTT. The rearrangement links TRBV6-1 to TRBJ2-3; no clear D. CDR3 length equals 15 residues. Trimming removed 2 bases from V and 2 bases from J, with 11 bases in between. The germline CDR1 and CDR2 sequences are MNHNS and SASEGT.

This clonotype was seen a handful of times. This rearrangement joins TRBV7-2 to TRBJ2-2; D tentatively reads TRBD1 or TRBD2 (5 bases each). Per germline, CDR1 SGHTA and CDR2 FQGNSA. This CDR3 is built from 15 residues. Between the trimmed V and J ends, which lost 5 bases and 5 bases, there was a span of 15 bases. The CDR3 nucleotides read TGTGCCAGCAGCCCGGGGATTTGGGGGACCGGGGAGCTGTTTTTT. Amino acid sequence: CASSPGIWGTGELFF.

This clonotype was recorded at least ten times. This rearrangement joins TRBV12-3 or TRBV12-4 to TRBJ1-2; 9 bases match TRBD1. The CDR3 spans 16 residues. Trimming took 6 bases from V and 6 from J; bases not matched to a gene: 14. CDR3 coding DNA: TGTGCCAGCAGATTGGGACAGGGCGAACCTAGGAATGGCTACACCTTC. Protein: CASRLGQGEPRNGYTF.

DNA for the CDR3: TGCGCCAGCAGCCAAGGCTCTAGCGGGGGGGCGTACGAGCAGTACTTC. It specifies CASSQGSSGGAYEQYF. The genes are TRBV4-3 and TRBJ2-7; 12 bases are shared with TRBD2. Germline V CDR1 and CDR2: LGHNA, YSLEER. This CDR3 has 16 amino acids. V was pared by 1 base and J by 4 bases, with 5 bases of the junction left unmatched.

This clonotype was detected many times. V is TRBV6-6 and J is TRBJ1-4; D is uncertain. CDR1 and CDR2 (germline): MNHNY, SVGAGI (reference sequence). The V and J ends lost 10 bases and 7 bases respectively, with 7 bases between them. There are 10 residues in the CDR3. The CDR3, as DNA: TGTGCCATAACGGGTGAAAAACTGTTTTTT. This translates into CAITGEKLFF.

The CDR3 DNA reads as TGTGCCAGCAGTTACTCGCCAGGGCTTTATAGGAACACTGAAGCTTTCTTT. This encodes CASSYSPGLYRNTEAFF. V usage is TRBV6-2 or TRBV6-3 and J usage is TRBJ1-1, with TRBD1 as a possible D gene (5 bases). Germline CDR1 MNHEY, CDR2 SVGEGT. CDR3 length equals 17 residues. V was clipped by 0 bases and J by 1 base, with 15 bases between them.

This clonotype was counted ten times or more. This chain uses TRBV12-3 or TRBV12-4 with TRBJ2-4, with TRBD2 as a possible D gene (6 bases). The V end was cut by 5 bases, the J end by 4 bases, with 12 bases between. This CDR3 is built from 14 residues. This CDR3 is CASSPPGTKNIQYF. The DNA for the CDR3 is TGTGCCAGCAGTCCCCCCGGGACTAAAAACATTCAGTACTTC.